The next 26 T cell receptor beta chains were all read from a single sample in a study of blood T cell repertoires in COVID-19. Method: immunoSEQ multiplex PCR; TCRdb's copy keeps in-frame clones and lacks some. The repertoire consists of approximately 170,000 clones, with around four fifths occurring once and the leading ten covering 3.6%. Sequences were obtained from PBMCs or T cells enriched from blood (not recorded which). Source of these receptors: a woman aged 45-65 years in a cohort exposed to, infected with or recovered from COVID-19 (not recorded which).

The chain links TRBV3-1 (or the pseudogene TRBV3-2) to TRBJ2-5; 12 bases match TRBD2. With 0 bases clipped from V and 4 bases from J, the junction kept 3 bases outside the gene matches. Germline-derived CDR1 and CDR2 are LGHDT and YNNKEL (reference sequence). CDR3 size: 16 residues. The CDR3 region is CASSQETSGRLETQYF. For the CDR3, the DNA is TGTGCCAGCAGCCAAGAGACTAGCGGGAGATTAGAGACCCAGTACTTC.

The chain carries TRBV19 and TRBJ2-2; D perhaps matches TRBD2 (6 bases). The CDR3 has 16 amino acids. Germline loops: CDR1 LNHDA, CDR2 SQIVND (reference sequence). The V end lost 3 bases, the J end lost 6 bases, and 17 bases lay between the germline ends. Here the CDR3 DNA reads TGTGCCAGTAGTATCTTAGTTTTCGGGGGTTCCGGGGAGCTGTTTTTT. Translation: CASSILVFGGSGELFF.

The genes are TRBV11-3 and TRBJ1-1; 7 nucleotides match TRBD1. The V gene end was trimmed by 5 bases and the J gene end by 2 bases; junction bases not matched to a gene: 8. This CDR3 contains 15 residues. The V gene's germline CDR1 is SGHNT and CDR2 YENEEA. The CDR3 DNA reads as TGTGCCAGCAGCCCTGGGGACAGTTTTAACACTGAAGCTTTCTTT. This encodes CASSPGDSFNTEAFF.

V usage is TRBV18 and J usage is TRBJ1-6; 8 bases agree with TRBD1. The CDR3 covers 16 residues. The germline V gene has CDR1 KGHSH and CDR2 LQKENI. V was clipped by 6 bases and J by 7 bases; unmatched bases: 11. DNA for the CDR3: TGTGCCAGCTCCCCTCTAGACAGGGGTTCAAATTCACCCCTCCACTTT. Translating it yields CASSPLDRGSNSPLHF.

The rearrangement links TRBV4-1 to TRBJ2-7, with D unresolved. This CDR3 is 15 amino acids long. Germline V gives CDR1 MGHRA, CDR2 YSYEKL. Trimming removed 1 base at V and 0 bases at J, with 10 bases between. This CDR3 reads CASSQGEESSYEQYF. CDR3 DNA: TGCGCCAGCAGCCAAGGAGAGGAGAGCTCCTACGAGCAGTACTTC.

The V gene is TRBV13, the J gene TRBJ2-7, with a tentative D call TRBD1 (6 bases). The germline gives CDR1 PRHDT, CDR2 FYEKMQ (reference sequence). The length of the CDR3 is 13 residues. With 1 base removed from V and 4 bases from J, the gap between germline ends came to 8 bases. The CDR3 coding sequence is TGTGCCAGCAGCTTAGACAGGGATTACGAGCAGTACTTC. Amino acid sequence: CASSLDRDYEQYF.

This chain links TRBV7-2 with TRBJ2-2; possibly TRBD2 for D (7 bases). CDR1 is SGHTA and CDR2 is FQGNSA in the germline V gene. V lost 5 bases and J lost 5, with 18 bases in between. The CDR3 totals 16 residues. The CDR3 loop reads CASSLLGGAYTGELFF. As DNA, the CDR3 is TGTGCCAGCAGCCTCTTAGGGGGGGCGTATACCGGGGAGCTGTTTTTT.

The chain couples TRBV19 to TRBJ1-6; no reliable D call. The CDR3 totals 16 residues. CDR1 is LNHDA, CDR2 SQIVND, per germline (reference sequence). The germline V and J ends were trimmed by 8 bases and 7 bases, with 21 bases remaining between them. The CDR3 sequence is CASALDPPGTNSPLHF. CDR3 DNA sequence: TGTGCCAGTGCCCTCGATCCCCCGGGAACAAATTCACCCCTCCACTTT.

The chain links TRBV7-9 to TRBJ1-1; tentative D call: TRBD1 (6 bases). The CDR3 covers 16 residues. Trimming pared 7 bases from V and 11 bases from J, leaving 29 bases between. Germline loops: CDR1 SEHNR, CDR2 FQNEAQ (reference sequence). The DNA for the CDR3 is TGTGCCAGCACCGACCTGGCGACATTCCATCAGAGGGGGGCTTTCTTT. Encoded protein: CASTDLATFHQRGAFF.

The chain has TRBV5-7 and TRBJ1-4; 8 nucleotides align to TRBD1. TRBV5-7 is an open reading frame whose function is uncertain. This CDR3 spans 14 amino acids. V gave up 3 bases and J gave up 4 bases; unmatched junction bases: 2. The CDR3 here is CASSWDRLNEKLFF. In DNA, the CDR3 is TGTGCCAGCAGCTGGGACAGGCTTAATGAAAAACTGTTTTTT.

This chain joins TRBV11-2 and TRBJ2-7, with 7 bases matching TRBD1. V gave up 5 bases and J gave up 0 bases; unmatched junction bases: 4. Germline loops: CDR1 SGHAT, CDR2 FQNNGV. This CDR3 comprises 14 residues. CDR3 sequence (DNA): TGTGCCAGCAGCCAAAGGGACAGCTCCTACGAGCAGTACTTC. Protein: CASSQRDSSYEQYF.

The chain has TRBV19 and TRBJ1-5; D gene unclear. The length of the CDR3 is 15 residues. From germline, CDR1 is LNHDA and CDR2 SQIVND (reference sequence). V lost 5 bases, J lost 0 bases, and 11 bases lay in between. CDR3 protein: CASSATIYSNQPQHF. The DNA for the CDR3 is TGTGCCAGTAGTGCAACAATTTATAGCAATCAGCCCCAGCATTTT.

This clone is deemed medium-sized. The chain carries TRBV28 and TRBJ1-5, with a weak D call TRBD1 (5 bases). The V gene's germline CDR1 is MDHEN and CDR2 SYDVKM. Deletions cut 8 bases from V and 3 bases from J, with 11 bases between. This CDR3 region has 13 residues. CDR3 amino acids: CASGEGANQPQHF. The CDR3 nucleotides are TGTGCCAGCGGAGAAGGGGCCAATCAGCCCCAGCATTTT.

This clone was observed a handful of times. V is TRBV3-1 (or the pseudogene TRBV3-2) and J is TRBJ2-7, with D possibly matching TRBD2 (6 bases). The germline V gene encodes CDR1 LGHDT and CDR2 YNNKEL (reference sequence). Trimming took 1 base from V and 5 from J, leaving 9 bases between them. This CDR3 contains 13 residues. The CDR3 bases are TGTGCCAGCAGCCAAGGAGGCGGGGACGAGCAGTACTTC. Translation gives CASSQGGGDEQYF.

This chain uses TRBV6-5 with TRBJ1-6, with a weak D call TRBD1 (5 bases). Trimming stripped 10 bases from V and 7 bases from J, with 14 bases between. There are 13 residues in the CDR3. Germline V gene data show CDR1 as MNHEY and CDR2 as SVGAGI. The DNA of the CDR3 is TGTGCCACCCTGGAGGGGAAAAATTCACCCCTCCACTTT. Amino acid sequence: CATLEGKNSPLHF.

This clone was counted between two and nine times. This chain joins TRBV19 and TRBJ2-5; TRBD1 agrees at 11 bases. The CDR3 is 15 amino acids. The V segment lost 5 bases and the J segment 4 bases; nucleotides outside the gene matches: 6. Germline CDR1 and CDR2: LNHDA and SQIVND (reference sequence). CDR3 amino acids: CASSFGQGATETQYF. The CDR3 DNA reads TGTGCCAGTAGTTTCGGACAGGGGGCCACAGAGACCCAGTACTTC.

V and J are TRBV28 and TRBJ2-5; 9 bases match TRBD1. The CDR3 consists of 14 residues. Germline CDR1 MDHEN, CDR2 SYDVKM. V shed 7 bases, J shed 4 bases, and the junction held 7 bases outside the gene matches. CDR3 in amino acids: CASKTGGYTETQYF. Written as DNA, the CDR3 is TGTGCCAGCAAAACAGGGGGCTATACAGAGACCCAGTACTTC.

V and J are TRBV29-1 and TRBJ2-1, with a possible D match to TRBD2 (5 bases). From germline, CDR1 is SQVTM and CDR2 ANQGSEA. The CDR3 is made up of 12 amino acids. Trimming pared 5 bases from V and 7 bases from J, leaving 12 bases between. CDR3 nucleotides: TGCAGCGTTTGGACTTCTGGAAATGAGCAGTTCTTC. As protein: CSVWTSGNEQFF.

There are a few counts of this clone. This chain joins TRBV5-1 and TRBJ2-1, with 7 bases aligning to TRBD1. Trimming removed 4 bases from V and 4 bases from J; junction bases left unmatched: 8. The CDR3 is 15 residues long. CDR1 is SGHRS and CDR2 is YFSETQ in the germline V gene. This CDR3 is CASSPGQSVYNEQFF. CDR3 DNA sequence: TGCGCCAGCAGCCCGGGACAGAGCGTTTACAATGAGCAGTTCTTC.

The CDR3 loop is CAISESTGGYEQYF. As DNA, the CDR3 is TGTGCCATCAGTGAGTCGACAGGGGGCTACGAGCAGTACTTC. The chain uses TRBV10-3 and TRBJ2-7; 9 positions match TRBD1. Per germline, CDR1 ENHRY and CDR2 SYGVKD. V was pared by 0 bases and J by 3 bases, with 0 bases of the junction left unmatched. The CDR3 extends over 14 amino acids.

V gene TRBV19 combines with J gene TRBJ1-5; D gene uncertain. The CDR3 contains 15 residues. Germline assignment: CDR1 LNHDA and CDR2 SQIVND (reference sequence). The V gene lost 5 bases and the J gene lost 2 bases, with 13 bases spanning the gap. In DNA form, the CDR3 reads TGTGCCAGTAGTCCCGTCGAGGGAGGCAATCAGCCCCAGCATTTT. Amino acid sequence: CASSPVEGGNQPQHF.

This clone was detected a few times. V usage is TRBV19 and J usage is TRBJ1-2; TRBD1 is a possible D gene (5 bases). In germline, CDR1 is LNHDA, CDR2 SQIVND (reference sequence). The CDR3 is made up of 14 amino acids. V was shortened by 5 bases and J by 4 bases, with 14 bases between the two germline ends. The CDR3, as DNA: TGTGCCAGTAGTTCCCAGGGTGCTACCTATGGCTACACCTTC. Amino acids: CASSSQGATYGYTF.

In this sample, this clone turned up once. The V call is TRBV2, the J call TRBJ2-2, with 9 positions matching TRBD1. V gave up 3 bases and J gave up 5 bases; unmatched junction bases: 7. The CDR3 is 16 amino acids. Germline loops: CDR1 SNHLY, CDR2 FYNNEI. CDR3 amino acids: CASSDDTGGRTGELFF. In nucleotides, the CDR3 is TGTGCCAGCAGTGATGATACAGGGGGCAGGACCGGGGAGCTGTTTTTT.

The J gene is TRBJ1-4, the V gene TRBV5-6; the D is unclear. CDR3 length: 14 residues. Trimming took 2 bases from V and 3 from J, leaving 8 bases between them. CDR1 and CDR2 (germline): SGHDT, YYEEEE. The CDR3 DNA sequence: TGTGCCAGCAGCTTCGTGGGCTCTAATGAAAAACTGTTTTTT. Protein: CASSFVGSNEKLFF.

The count of this clone is one. The genes are TRBV29-1 and TRBJ2-3; the D gene is possibly TRBD1 (5 bases). CDR1 is SQVTM, CDR2 ANQGSEA, per germline. Trimming pared 4 bases from V and 2 bases from J, leaving 16 bases between. The CDR3 runs to 15 residues. The CDR3 sequence is CSVVFARVSTDTQYF. The DNA for the CDR3 is TGCAGCGTTGTCTTTGCCAGGGTGTCCACAGATACGCAGTATTTT.

The chain employs TRBV5-6 and TRBJ1-2, with TRBD1 identical over 11 bases. CDR1 is SGHDT, CDR2 YYEEEE, per germline. This CDR3 is 15 amino acids long. The V segment lost 8 bases and the J segment 7 bases; nucleotides outside the gene matches: 13. CDR3 protein: CASGLVDRGQGGYTF. The CDR3 nucleotides read TGTGCCAGTGGCCTCGTGGACAGGGGGCAAGGTGGCTACACCTTC.